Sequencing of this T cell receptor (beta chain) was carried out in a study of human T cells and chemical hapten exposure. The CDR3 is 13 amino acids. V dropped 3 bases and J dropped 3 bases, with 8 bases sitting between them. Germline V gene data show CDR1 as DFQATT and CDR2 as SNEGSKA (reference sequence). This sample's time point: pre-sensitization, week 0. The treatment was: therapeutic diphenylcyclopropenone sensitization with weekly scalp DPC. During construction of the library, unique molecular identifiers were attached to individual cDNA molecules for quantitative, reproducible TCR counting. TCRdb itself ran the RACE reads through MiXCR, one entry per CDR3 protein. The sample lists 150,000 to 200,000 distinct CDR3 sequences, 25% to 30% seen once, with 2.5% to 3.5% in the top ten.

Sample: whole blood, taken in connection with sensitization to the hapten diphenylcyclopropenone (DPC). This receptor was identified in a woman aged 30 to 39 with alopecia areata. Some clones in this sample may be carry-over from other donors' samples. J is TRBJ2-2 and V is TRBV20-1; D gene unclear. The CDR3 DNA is TGCAGTGCTAGCGAAGTGCACACCGGGGAGCTGTTTTTT. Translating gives CSASEVHTGELFF.